A selection of T cell receptor beta chains follows, all from one sample in a study of radiation and T cells in renal cell carcinoma. Clones were read by immunoSEQ multiplex PCR, and TCRdb kept only the in-frame ones, dropping some. This sample carries 150,000 to 200,000 clones, approximately 90% of them seen once, and the ten largest clones take around 11%. Sequenced here: blood, sampled from a patient whose treatment included radiotherapy and nephrectomy. The receptors were gathered from a woman aged 45 to 65 with renal cell carcinoma. Each CDR3 is given with its conserved first and last residue. A D gene is named only where the DNA matches it firmly. Only some rows state a clone size, as once, few, many or a class for expanded clones.

>TRBD1|TRBV19|TRBJ1-5|few
CASSRGGGSNQPQHF
TGTGCCAGTAGTCGAGGGGGCGGTTCGAATCAGCCCCAGCATTTT
>-|TRBV7-9|TRBJ2-7|-
CASSPFAGEQYF
TGTGCCAGCAGCCCCTTCGCTGGGGAGCAGTACTTC
>TRBD1|TRBV4-2|TRBJ2-7|-
CASSQEGTGYEQYF
TGTGCCAGCAGCCAAGAGGGGACAGGCTACGAGCAGTACTTC
>TRBD1|TRBV7-3|TRBJ2-1|once
CASSLAGTAIYNEQFF
TGTGCCAGCAGCTTAGCCGGGACAGCGATATACAATGAGCAGTTCTTC
>-|TRBV6-5|TRBJ1-1|-
CASSSNTEAFF
TGTGCCAGCAGTTCGAACACTGAAGCTTTCTTT
>-|TRBV19|TRBJ2-5|-
CASSMGGPLQETQYF
TGTGCCAGTAGTATGGGGGGTCCCCTCCAAGAGACCCAGTACTTC
>-|TRBV7-2|TRBJ2-5|-
CASSPGTAGTQYF
TGTGCCAGCAGCCCCGGGACCGCGGGGACCCAGTACTTC
>-|TRBV5-6|TRBJ1-1|-
CASSLGLSQSRVDFF
TGTGCCAGCAGCTTGGGGTTGAGTCAATCTCGTGTCGATTTCTTT
>TRBD1|TRBV11-1|TRBJ2-7|-
CASSLAYHGQGANEQYF
TGTGCCAGCAGCTTAGCCTACCACGGACAGGGGGCTAACGAGCAGTACTTC
>-|TRBV6-6|TRBJ2-7|-
CASSRFGYEQYF
TGTGCCAGCAGTCGGTTCGGCTACGAGCAGTACTTC
>-|TRBV19|TRBJ2-7|-
CASSMGVYEQYF
TGTGCCAGTAGTATGGGGGTCTACGAGCAGTACTTC
>-|TRBV5-8|TRBJ1-2|-
CASSFGTVRGYTF
TGTGCCAGCAGCTTCGGGACCGTGCGGGGCTACACCTTC
>-|TRBV9|TRBJ2-7|-
CASSVEGHEQYF
TGTGCCAGCAGCGTAGAGGGTCACGAGCAGTACTTC
>-|TRBV6-1|TRBJ1-2|-
CASSEDVRRDGRNYGYTF
TGTGCCAGCAGTGAAGACGTTAGAAGGGACGGGAGAAACTATGGCTACACCTTC
>-|TRBV28|TRBJ1-6|-
CASSTDRTFYNSPLHF
TGTGCCAGCAGTACCGACAGGACCTTCTATAATTCACCCCTCCACTTT
>-|TRBV6-5|TRBJ2-7|-
CASSYFRGGEQYF
TGTGCCAGCAGTTACTTCCGGGGTGGGGAGCAGTACTTC
>-|TRBV19|TRBJ1-4|-
CASKGRWTSANEKLFF
TGTGCCAGTAAGGGGCGGTGGACCTCGGCTAATGAAAAACTGTTTTTT
>-|TRBV25-1|TRBJ2-5|-
CASSGYRGRGRETQYF
TGTGCCAGCAGTGGCTATCGCGGCAGGGGGAGGGAGACCCAGTACTTC
>TRBD1|TRBV19|TRBJ1-6|-
CASSTSGQGGSPLHF
TGTGCCAGTAGTACATCGGGACAGGGAGGATCACCCCTCCACTTT
>-|TRBV19|TRBJ1-2|-
CASSTGVENYGYTF
TGTGCCAGTAGTACAGGGGTGGAAAACTATGGCTACACCTTC
>-|TRBV10-3|TRBJ1-1|-
CAIRLELNTEAFF
TGTGCCATCAGGTTGGAGTTGAACACTGAAGCTTTCTTT
>TRBD1|TRBV4-1|TRBJ2-2|-
CASSQGPGGSGGELFF
TGCGCCAGCAGCCAGGGGCCAGGGGGCTCGGGCGGGGAGCTGTTTTTT
>-|TRBV2|TRBJ2-3|once
CASSTGTPDTDTQYF
TGTGCCAGCAGCACCGGGACTCCGGACACAGATACGCAGTATTTT
>-|TRBV5-1|TRBJ2-2|-
CASSFDNLSTGELFF
TGCGCCAGCAGCTTCGACAACCTCAGCACCGGGGAGCTGTTTTTT
>-|TRBV7-2|TRBJ2-3|-
CASSLVGRRGDTQYF
TGTGCCAGCAGCTTAGTAGGGCGCCGGGGAGATACGCAGTATTTT
>TRBD2|TRBV6-1|TRBJ2-3|once
CASSELGAGASDTQYF
TGTGCCAGCAGTGAACTTGGAGCGGGGGCGTCAGATACGCAGTATTTT
>-|TRBV14|TRBJ1-1|-
CASSQGVFTEAFF
TGTGCCAGCAGCCAGGGGGTATTCACTGAAGCTTTCTTT
>-|TRBV6-5|TRBJ2-7|-
CASSYSIGGAYEQYF
TGTGCCAGCAGTTACTCGATCGGGGGAGCCTACGAGCAGTACTTC
>-|TRBV6-5|TRBJ1-1|-
CASSYLPYTEAFF
TGTGCCAGCAGTTACCTCCCGTATACTGAAGCTTTCTTT
>-|TRBV7-3|TRBJ2-2|-
CASSLGRGNTGELFF
TGTGCCAGCAGCTTAGGTCGGGGCAACACCGGGGAGCTGTTTTTT
>-|TRBV5-1|TRBJ1-5|-
CASRQCPPFRWSQHF
TGCGCCAGCAGGCAGTGCCCCCCTTTTAGATGGTCCCAGCATTTT
>-|TRBV6-1|TRBJ1-2|once
CASSENAGGPNYGYTF
TGTGCCAGCAGTGAAAATGCGGGGGGGCCTAACTATGGCTACACCTTC
>-|TRBV7-9|TRBJ1-2|-
CASSQAGPYGYTF
TGTGCCAGCAGCCAAGCAGGGCCCTATGGCTACACCTTC
>-|TRBV10-3|TRBJ1-6|-
CAISESAGVLYSPLHF
TGTGCCATCAGTGAGTCAGCAGGGGTATTATATTCACCCCTCCACTTT
>-|TRBV5-1|TRBJ2-1|-
CASSRSGYNEQFF
TGCGCCAGCAGCAGGAGCGGCTACAATGAGCAGTTCTTC
>-|TRBV7-2|TRBJ2-1|-
CASSLGGGNYNEQFF
TGTGCCAGCAGCTTAGGAGGGGGAAACTACAATGAGCAGTTCTTC
>TRBD1|TRBV9|TRBJ1-2|once
CASSVTGTAAGGYTF
TGTGCCAGCAGCGTCACCGGGACAGCTGCGGGGGGCTACACCTTC
>-|TRBV7-9|TRBJ1-2|-
CASSFYTGSNYGYTF
TGTGCCAGCAGCTTCTACACGGGGAGTAACTATGGCTACACCTTC
>-|TRBV4-1|TRBJ1-2|-
CASSQGQNYGYTF
TGCGCCAGCAGCCAAGGCCAGAACTATGGCTACACCTTC
>-|TRBV19|TRBJ2-2|-
CASSIWPRAPKAGELFF
TGTGCCAGTAGTATTTGGCCGCGGGCCCCCAAGGCCGGGGAGCTGTTTTTT
>-|TRBV10-3|TRBJ2-7|-
CAISEVAGYEQYF
TGTGCCATCAGTGAGGTCGCGGGGTACGAGCAGTACTTC
>-|TRBV30|TRBJ1-2|-
CAWSVSGQAYGYTF
TGTGCCTGGAGTGTATCGGGCCAGGCCTATGGCTACACCTTC
>-|TRBV5-1|TRBJ1-1|-
CASRRELWNTEAFF
TGCGCCAGCAGAAGGGAGTTGTGGAACACTGAAGCTTTCTTT
>TRBD1|TRBV7-9|TRBJ1-1|-
CASSLLQGGNTEAFF
TGTGCCAGCAGCCTATTACAGGGGGGGAACACTGAAGCTTTCTTT
>-|TRBV7-9|TRBJ2-1|-
CASSFNEQFF
TGTGCCAGCAGCTTCAATGAGCAGTTCTTC
>-|TRBV6-5|TRBJ2-3|-
CASRDYDTQYF
TGTGCCAGCAGGGACTACGATACGCAGTATTTT
>TRBD2|TRBV6-4|TRBJ2-2|-
CASSDTGGTGELFF
TGTGCCAGCAGTGATACGGGAGGTACCGGGGAGCTGTTTTTT
>-|TRBV28|TRBJ2-7|-
CASSVDRSPYEQYF
TGTGCCAGCAGTGTAGACAGAAGCCCCTACGAGCAGTACTTC